This T cell receptor (beta chain) was captured by sequencing in a study of blood T cell repertoires in COVID-19. Of note for this clone: Other DNA sequences in this sample translate to the same CDR3.

Germline values: CDR1 KGHSH, CDR2 LQKENI. This CDR3 contains 16 residues. Unmatched junction bases numbered 2, after V lost 0 bases and J lost 1 base. In the authors' workflow: Cell counts per sample came from amplifying reference gene primers. Method: immunoSEQ multiplex PCR; TCRdb's copy keeps in-frame clones and lacks some. V and J calls and clone size are those listed in that table; D and trimming were worked out from the DNA. This sample has nearly 95,000 clones, with 74% found just once. Seattle patients were enrolled while actively infected and followed longitudinally. The chain employs TRBV18 and TRBJ2-1; 8 bases map to TRBD2. The sample comprised peripheral blood. The TCR originated in a man between 65 and 85 years old with COVID-19, enrolled during active disease. CDR3 DNA: TGTGCCAGCTCACCACCACTAGCGGAATCCTACAATGAGCAGTTCTTC. Its protein product is CASSPPLAESYNEQFF.